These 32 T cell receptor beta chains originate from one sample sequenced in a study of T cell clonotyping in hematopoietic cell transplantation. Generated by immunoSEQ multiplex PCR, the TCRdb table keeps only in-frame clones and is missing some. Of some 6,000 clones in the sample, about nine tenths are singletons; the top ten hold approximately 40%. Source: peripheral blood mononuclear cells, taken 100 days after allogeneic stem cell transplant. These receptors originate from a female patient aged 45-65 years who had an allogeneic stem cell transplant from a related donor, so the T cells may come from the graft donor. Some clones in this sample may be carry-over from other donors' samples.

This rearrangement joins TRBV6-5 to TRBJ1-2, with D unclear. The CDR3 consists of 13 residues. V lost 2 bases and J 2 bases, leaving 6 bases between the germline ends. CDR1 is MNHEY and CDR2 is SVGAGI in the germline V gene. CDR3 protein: CASSYTENYGYTF. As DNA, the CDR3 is TGTGCCAGCAGTTACACAGAAAACTATGGCTACACCTTC.

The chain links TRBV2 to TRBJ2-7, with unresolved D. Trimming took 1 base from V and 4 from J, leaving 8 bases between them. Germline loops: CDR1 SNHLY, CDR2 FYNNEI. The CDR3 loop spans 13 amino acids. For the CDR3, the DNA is TGTGCCAGCAGTGAAGGACCTTTATACGAGCAGTACTTC. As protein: CASSEGPLYEQYF. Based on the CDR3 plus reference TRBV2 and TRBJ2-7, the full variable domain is EPEVTQTPSHQVTQMGQEVILRCVPISNHLYFYWYRQILGQKVEFLVSFYNNEISEKSEIFDDQFSVERPDGSNFTLKIRSTKLEDSAMYFCASSEGPLYEQYFGPGTRLTVT.

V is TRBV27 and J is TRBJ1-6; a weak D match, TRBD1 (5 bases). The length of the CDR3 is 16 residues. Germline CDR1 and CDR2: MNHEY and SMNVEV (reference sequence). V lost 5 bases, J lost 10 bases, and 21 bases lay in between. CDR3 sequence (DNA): TGTGCCAGCAGTCCTCGGTGCAGGGATATCTGCTCACCCCTCCACTTT. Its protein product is CASSPRCRDICSPLHF.

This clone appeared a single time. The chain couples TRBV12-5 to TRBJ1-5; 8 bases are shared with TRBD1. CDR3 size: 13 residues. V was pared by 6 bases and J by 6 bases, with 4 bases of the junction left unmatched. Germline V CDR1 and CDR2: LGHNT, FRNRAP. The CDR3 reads CASGPRGRQPQHF. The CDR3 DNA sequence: TGTGCTAGTGGCCCCAGGGGGCGTCAGCCCCAGCATTTT.

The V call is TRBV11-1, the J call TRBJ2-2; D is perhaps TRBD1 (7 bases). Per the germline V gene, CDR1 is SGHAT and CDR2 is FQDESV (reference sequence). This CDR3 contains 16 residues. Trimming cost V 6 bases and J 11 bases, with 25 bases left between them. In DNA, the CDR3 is TGTGCCAGCAGAACTATCCAGGGGGGCGGACCGATAGAGCTGTTTTTT. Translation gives CASRTIQGGGPIELFF.

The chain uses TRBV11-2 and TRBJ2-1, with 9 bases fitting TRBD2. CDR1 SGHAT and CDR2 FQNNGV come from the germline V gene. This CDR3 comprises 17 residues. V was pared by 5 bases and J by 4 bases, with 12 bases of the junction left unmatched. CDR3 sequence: CASSPRGSAGGYNEQFF. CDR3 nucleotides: TGTGCCAGCAGCCCCAGGGGGAGTGCGGGGGGGTACAATGAGCAGTTCTTC.

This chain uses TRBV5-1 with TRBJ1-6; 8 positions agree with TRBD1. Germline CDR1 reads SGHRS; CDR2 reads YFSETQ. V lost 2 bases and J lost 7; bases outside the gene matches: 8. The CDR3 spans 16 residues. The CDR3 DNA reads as TGCGCCAGCAGCTTCTCCGGGACAGGTAGCAATTCACCCCTCCACTTT. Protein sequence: CASSFSGTGSNSPLHF.

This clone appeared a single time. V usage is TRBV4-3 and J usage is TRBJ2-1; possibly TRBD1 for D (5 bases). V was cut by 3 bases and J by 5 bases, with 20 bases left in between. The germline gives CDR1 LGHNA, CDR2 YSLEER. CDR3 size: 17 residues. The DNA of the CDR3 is TGCGCCAGCAGCCAGGGTCCGGGTAAGGGGTTTGACAATGAGCAGTTCTTC. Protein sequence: CASSQGPGKGFDNEQFF.

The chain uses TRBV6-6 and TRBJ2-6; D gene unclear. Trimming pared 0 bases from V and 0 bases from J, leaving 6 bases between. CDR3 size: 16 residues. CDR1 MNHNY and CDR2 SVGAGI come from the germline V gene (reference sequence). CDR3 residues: CASSYSGSSGANVLTF. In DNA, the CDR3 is TGTGCCAGCAGTTACTCTGGTAGCTCTGGGGCCAACGTCCTGACTTTC.

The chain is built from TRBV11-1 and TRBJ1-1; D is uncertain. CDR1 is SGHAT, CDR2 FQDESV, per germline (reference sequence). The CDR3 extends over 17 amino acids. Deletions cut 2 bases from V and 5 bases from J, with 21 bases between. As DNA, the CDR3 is TGTGCCAGCAGCTTACCCGTAGTCCCCCGGGGTGGGACTGAAGCTTTCTTT. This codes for CASSLPVVPRGGTEAFF.

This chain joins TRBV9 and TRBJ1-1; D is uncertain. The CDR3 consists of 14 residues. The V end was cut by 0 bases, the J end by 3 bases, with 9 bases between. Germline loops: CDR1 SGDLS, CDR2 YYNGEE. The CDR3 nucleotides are TGTGCCAGCAGCGTAGGTGGGCGGGACACTGAAGCTTTCTTT. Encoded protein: CASSVGGRDTEAFF.

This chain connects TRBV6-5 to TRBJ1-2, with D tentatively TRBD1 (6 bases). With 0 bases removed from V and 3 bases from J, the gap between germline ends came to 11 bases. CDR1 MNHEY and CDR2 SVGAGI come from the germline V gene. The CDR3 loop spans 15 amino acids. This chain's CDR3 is CASSYSRGEYYGYTF. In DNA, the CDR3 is TGTGCCAGCAGTTACTCAAGGGGGGAGTACTATGGCTACACCTTC.

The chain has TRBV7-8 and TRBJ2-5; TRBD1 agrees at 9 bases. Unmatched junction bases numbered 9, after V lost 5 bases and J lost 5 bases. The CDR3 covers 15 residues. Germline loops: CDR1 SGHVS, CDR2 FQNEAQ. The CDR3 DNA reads TGTGCCAGCAGCGACCTAACAGGGGGCTGGGAGACCCAGTACTTC. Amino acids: CASSDLTGGWETQYF.

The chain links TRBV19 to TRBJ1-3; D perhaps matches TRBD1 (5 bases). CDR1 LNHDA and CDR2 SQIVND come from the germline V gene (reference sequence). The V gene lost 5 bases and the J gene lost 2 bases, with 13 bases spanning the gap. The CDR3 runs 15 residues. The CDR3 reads CASSAVATAGNTIYF. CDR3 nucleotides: TGTGCCAGTAGTGCGGTTGCGACAGCTGGAAACACCATATATTTT.

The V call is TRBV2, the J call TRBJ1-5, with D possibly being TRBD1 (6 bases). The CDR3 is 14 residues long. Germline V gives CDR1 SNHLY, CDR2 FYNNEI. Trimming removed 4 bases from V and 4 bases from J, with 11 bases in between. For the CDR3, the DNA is TGTGCCAGCAGTGGGGGGCGCGGTAATCAGCCCCAGCATTTT. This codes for CASSGGRGNQPQHF. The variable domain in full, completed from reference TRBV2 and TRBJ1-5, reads EPEVTQTPSHQVTQMGQEVILRCVPISNHLYFYWYRQILGQKVEFLVSFYNNEISEKSEIFDDQFSVERPDGSNFTLKIRSTKLEDSAMYFCASSGGRGNQPQHFGDGTRLSIL.

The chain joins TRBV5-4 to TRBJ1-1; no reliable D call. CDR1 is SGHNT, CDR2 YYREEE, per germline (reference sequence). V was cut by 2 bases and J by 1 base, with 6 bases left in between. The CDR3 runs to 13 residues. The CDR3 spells CASSFDGNTEAFF. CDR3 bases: TGTGCCAGCAGCTTCGACGGGAACACTGAAGCTTTCTTT.

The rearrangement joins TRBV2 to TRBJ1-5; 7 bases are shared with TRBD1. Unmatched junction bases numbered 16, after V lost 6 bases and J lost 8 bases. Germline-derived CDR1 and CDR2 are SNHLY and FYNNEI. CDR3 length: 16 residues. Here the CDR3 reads CASRPETGKVAEPQHF. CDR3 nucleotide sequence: TGTGCCAGCAGACCCGAGACAGGGAAGGTCGCGGAGCCCCAGCATTTT.

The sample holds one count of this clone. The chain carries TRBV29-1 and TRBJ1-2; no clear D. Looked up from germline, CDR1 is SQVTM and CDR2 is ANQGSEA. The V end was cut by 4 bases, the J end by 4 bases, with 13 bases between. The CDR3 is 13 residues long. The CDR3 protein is CSVVSETLYGYTF. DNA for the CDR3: TGCAGCGTTGTGTCGGAAACCCTCTATGGCTACACCTTC.

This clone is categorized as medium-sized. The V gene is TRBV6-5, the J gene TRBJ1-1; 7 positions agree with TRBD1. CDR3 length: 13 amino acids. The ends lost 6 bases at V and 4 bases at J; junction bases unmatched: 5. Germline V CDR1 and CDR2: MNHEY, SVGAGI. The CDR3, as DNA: TGTGCCAGCAGCCTACAGGGGACCACTGAAGCTTTCTTT. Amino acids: CASSLQGTTEAFF.

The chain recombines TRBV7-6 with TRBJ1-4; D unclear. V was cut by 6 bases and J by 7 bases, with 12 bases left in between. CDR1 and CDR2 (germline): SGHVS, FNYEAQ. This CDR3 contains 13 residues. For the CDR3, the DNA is TGTGCCAGCAGTTTACGCCGGGGTGAAAAACTGTTTTTT. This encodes CASSLRRGEKLFF.

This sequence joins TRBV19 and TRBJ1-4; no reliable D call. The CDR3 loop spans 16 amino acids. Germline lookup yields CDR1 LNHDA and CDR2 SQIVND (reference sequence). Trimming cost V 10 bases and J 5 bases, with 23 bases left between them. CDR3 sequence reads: CATSRKSVGFNEKLFF. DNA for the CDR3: TGTGCCACCAGCCGTAAATCTGTGGGATTCAATGAAAAACTGTTTTTT.

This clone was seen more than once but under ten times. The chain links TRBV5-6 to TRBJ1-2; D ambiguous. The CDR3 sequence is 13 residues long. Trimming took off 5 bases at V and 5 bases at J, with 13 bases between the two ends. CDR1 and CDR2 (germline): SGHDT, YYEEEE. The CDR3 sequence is CASSSQLEYGYTF. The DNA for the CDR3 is TGTGCCAGCAGTTCCCAGTTGGAGTATGGCTACACCTTC.

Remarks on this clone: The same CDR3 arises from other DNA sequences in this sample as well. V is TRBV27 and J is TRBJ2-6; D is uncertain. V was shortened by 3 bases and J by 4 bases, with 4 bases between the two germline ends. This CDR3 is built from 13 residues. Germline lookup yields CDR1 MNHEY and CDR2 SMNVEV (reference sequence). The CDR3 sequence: CASSFSGANVLTF. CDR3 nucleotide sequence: TGTGCCAGCAGTTTTTCCGGGGCCAACGTCCTGACTTTC.

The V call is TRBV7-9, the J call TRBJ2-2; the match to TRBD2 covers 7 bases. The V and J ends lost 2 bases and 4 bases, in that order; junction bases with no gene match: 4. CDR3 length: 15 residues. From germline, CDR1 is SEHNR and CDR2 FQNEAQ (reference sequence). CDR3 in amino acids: CASSLKRELTGELFF. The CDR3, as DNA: TGTGCCAGCAGCTTAAAGCGGGAACTCACCGGGGAGCTGTTTTTT.

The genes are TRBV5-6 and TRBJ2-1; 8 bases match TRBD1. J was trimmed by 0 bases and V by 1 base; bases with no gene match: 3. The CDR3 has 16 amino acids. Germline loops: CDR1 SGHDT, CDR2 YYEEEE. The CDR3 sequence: CASSLYGTGSYNEQFF. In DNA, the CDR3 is TGTGCCAGCAGCTTGTATGGGACAGGCTCCTACAATGAGCAGTTCTTC. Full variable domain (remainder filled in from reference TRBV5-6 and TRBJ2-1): DAGVTQSPTHLIKTRGQQVTLRCSPKSGHDTVSWYQQALGQGPQFIFQYYEEEERQRGNFPDRFSGHQFPNYSSELNVNALLLGDSALYLCASSLYGTGSYNEQFFGPGTRLTVL.

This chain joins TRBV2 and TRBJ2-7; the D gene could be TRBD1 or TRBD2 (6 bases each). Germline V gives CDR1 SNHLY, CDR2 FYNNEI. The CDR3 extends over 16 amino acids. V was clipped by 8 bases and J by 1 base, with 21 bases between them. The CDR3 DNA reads TGTGCCAGCTTCAACCTGGGGGGCGAGCGGTCCTACGAGCAGTACTTC. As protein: CASFNLGGERSYEQYF.

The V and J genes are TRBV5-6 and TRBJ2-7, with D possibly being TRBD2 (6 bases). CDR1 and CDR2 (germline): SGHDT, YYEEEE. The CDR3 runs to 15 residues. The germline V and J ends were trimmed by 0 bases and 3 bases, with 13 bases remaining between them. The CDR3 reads CASSLGWDSHYEQYF. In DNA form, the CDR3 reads TGTGCCAGCAGCTTGGGGTGGGACTCACACTACGAGCAGTACTTC. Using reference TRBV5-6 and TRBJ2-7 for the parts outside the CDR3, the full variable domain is DAGVTQSPTHLIKTRGQQVTLRCSPKSGHDTVSWYQQALGQGPQFIFQYYEEEERQRGNFPDRFSGHQFPNYSSELNVNALLLGDSALYLCASSLGWDSHYEQYFGPGTRLTVT.

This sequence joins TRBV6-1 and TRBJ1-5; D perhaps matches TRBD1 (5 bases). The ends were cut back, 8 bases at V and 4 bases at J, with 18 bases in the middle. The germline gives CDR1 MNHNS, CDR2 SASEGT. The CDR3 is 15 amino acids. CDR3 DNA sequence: TGTGCCAGCGTAGACCCAGGACAACTTAATCAGCCCCAGCATTTT. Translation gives CASVDPGQLNQPQHF.

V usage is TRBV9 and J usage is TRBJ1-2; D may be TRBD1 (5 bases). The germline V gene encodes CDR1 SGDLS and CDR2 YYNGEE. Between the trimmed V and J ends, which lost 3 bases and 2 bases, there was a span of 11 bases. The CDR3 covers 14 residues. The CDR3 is CASSAGDSNYGYTF. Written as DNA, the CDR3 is TGTGCCAGCAGCGCGGGGGACTCCAACTATGGCTACACCTTC.

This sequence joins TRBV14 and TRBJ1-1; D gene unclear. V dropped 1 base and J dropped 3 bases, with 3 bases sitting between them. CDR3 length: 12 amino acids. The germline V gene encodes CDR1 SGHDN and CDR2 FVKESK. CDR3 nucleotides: TGTGCCAGCAGCCAAGGGTACACTGAAGCTTTCTTT. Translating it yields CASSQGYTEAFF.

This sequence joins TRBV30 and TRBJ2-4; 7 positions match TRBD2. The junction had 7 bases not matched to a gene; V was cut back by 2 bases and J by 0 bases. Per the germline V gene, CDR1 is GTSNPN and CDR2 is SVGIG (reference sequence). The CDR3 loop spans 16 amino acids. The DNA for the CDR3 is TGTGCCTGGAGTAAGGGAGGGAATTTAGCCAAAAACATTCAGTACTTC. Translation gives CAWSKGGNLAKNIQYF.

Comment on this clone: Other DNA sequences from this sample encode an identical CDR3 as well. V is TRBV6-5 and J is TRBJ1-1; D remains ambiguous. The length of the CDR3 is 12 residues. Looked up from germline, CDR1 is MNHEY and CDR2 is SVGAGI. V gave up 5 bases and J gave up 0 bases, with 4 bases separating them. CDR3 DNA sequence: TGTGCCAGCAGTACCCTGAACACTGAAGCTTTCTTT. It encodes CASSTLNTEAFF.